These T cell receptor beta chains were read from a single sample in a study of long-term antiretroviral therapy in people with HIV. Sequencing was performed with immunoSEQ multiplex PCR; in TCRdb, only in-frame clones are kept and a portion is missing. The data show approximately 20,000 clones, approximately 76% seen once. The starting material was unsorted PBMCs, obtained approximately 1.8 years before starting antiretroviral therapy. The source is a woman between 40 and 50 years old with HIV. CDR3s include the opening cysteine and the closing phenylalanine or tryptophan. A D gene is named only where the DNA matches it firmly. The size of a clone is reported for some rows only, either as once, few or many, or as a class for expanded clones.

J gene,clone size,D gene,V gene,CDR3 DNA,CDR3 protein
TRBJ2-5,.,.,TRBV5-4,TGTGCCAGCAGCGTCAGGGGACGTGGGGAGACCCAGTACTTC,CASSVRGRGETQYF
TRBJ2-2,.,TRBD1,TRBV30,TGTGCCTGGAGACTTCAGGACAGGGCTACCGGGGAGCTGTTTTTT,CAWRLQDRATGELFF
TRBJ2-1,.,.,TRBV10-2,TGCGCCAGCTTCGGGCGCTATGAGCAGTTCTTC,CASFGRYEQFF
TRBJ2-7,.,.,TRBV7-9,TGTGCCAGCAGCTACCCCCCGGAGGGACTTTACGAGCAGTACTTC,CASSYPPEGLYEQYF
TRBJ1-2,.,.,TRBV7-2,TGTGCCAGCAGCTTAGTCGGCAGCTCGGTTGATGGCTACACCTTC,CASSLVGSSVDGYTF
TRBJ2-7,.,TRBD1,TRBV27,TGTGCCAGCAGCGAACTCCAGGGGGCGCCCTACGAGCAGTACTTC,CASSELQGAPYEQYF
TRBJ2-7,.,.,TRBV2,TGTGCCAGCAGTGAACAGTCAGGGACGAACTACGAGCAGTACTTC,CASSEQSGTNYEQYF
TRBJ1-1,few,.,TRBV6-5,TGTGCCAGCAGTTACTCGAGGAACACTGAAGCTTTCTTT,CASSYSRNTEAFF
TRBJ2-7,.,.,TRBV28,TGTGCCAGCAGTTTATCCTGGGGCAGCTCCTACGAGCAGTACTTC,CASSLSWGSSYEQYF
TRBJ1-3,.,.,TRBV5-1,TGCGCCAGCAGCTTGGAACAGGGCCCTGGAAACACCATATATTTT,CASSLEQGPGNTIYF
TRBJ2-7,.,.,TRBV29-1,TGCAGCGTTGGGAAGGTAGGGGGACAAACCCTCTACGAGCAGTACTTC,CSVGKVGGQTLYEQYF
TRBJ2-2,.,TRBD1,TRBV14,TGTGCCAGCAGCCCAGGTGGGACAGGGGAAGTCGGGGAGCTGTTTTTT,CASSPGGTGEVGELFF
TRBJ1-5,.,.,TRBV7-9,TGTGCCAGCAGCCCAGGGACCATAGCGTTTCCTGATCAGCCCCAGCATTTT,CASSPGTIAFPDQPQHF
TRBJ2-1,once,TRBD1,TRBV11-3,TGTGCCAGCAGCTTAGGGGACAGTGCCTACAATGAGCAGTTCTTC,CASSLGDSAYNEQFF
TRBJ2-5,.,TRBD2,TRBV5-1,TGCGCCAGCAGCTTGGGTTTAGCGGGAGGGCAAGAGACCCAGTACTTC,CASSLGLAGGQETQYF
TRBJ2-2,.,.,TRBV27,TGTGCCAGCAGTTTCAGTGGGAACACCGGGGAGCTGTTTTTT,CASSFSGNTGELFF
TRBJ1-1,.,.,TRBV2,TGTGCCAGCAGTGATCAGACTTTTGAAGCTTTCTTT,CASSDQTFEAFF